Below are 24 T cell receptor beta chains sequenced from a single sample in a study of blood T cell repertoires in COVID-19. Some clones are missing from TCRdb's copy, which holds only in-frame ones; the method was immunoSEQ multiplex PCR. The sample shows fewer than 150,000 clones, about 87% of them seen only once. Sequenced material: peripheral blood. The receptors stem from a woman aged 80 or over with acute or convalescent COVID-19.

The table lists this clone with a count of one. The J gene is TRBJ1-1, the V gene TRBV6-2 or TRBV6-3; 9 nucleotides match TRBD1. The germline V gene encodes CDR1 MNHEY and CDR2 SVGEGT. The CDR3 extends over 19 amino acids. Losses at the gene ends were 0 bases for V and 1 base for J; bases not matched to a gene: 12. This CDR3 reads CASSYSLPDRGVGNTEAFF. The CDR3 DNA is TGTGCCAGCAGTTACTCCCTTCCAGACAGGGGGGTAGGGAACACTGAAGCTTTCTTT.

The chain recombines TRBV18 with TRBJ2-2, with D tentatively TRBD1 (5 bases). Trimming pared 4 bases from V and 3 bases from J, leaving 18 bases between. This CDR3 has 17 amino acids. The germline gives CDR1 KGHSH, CDR2 LQKENI. The CDR3 loop is CASSLDSPLQYTGELFF. The CDR3 DNA reads as TGTGCCAGCTCACTCGACAGCCCGCTACAATACACCGGGGAGCTGTTTTTT.

The rearrangement uses TRBV5-1 and TRBJ2-7; TRBD2 matches at 11 bases. In germline, CDR1 is SGHRS, CDR2 YFSETQ. The CDR3 is 19 amino acids. The V segment lost 2 bases and the J segment 7 bases; nucleotides outside the gene matches: 20. The CDR3 sequence is CASSLTPGTSGSDAGEQYF. DNA for the CDR3: TGCGCCAGCAGCTTAACCCCCGGGACTAGCGGTTCGGATGCCGGGGAGCAGTACTTC. Full variable domain (rest looked up from reference TRBV5-1 and TRBJ2-7): KAGVTQTPRYLIKTRGQQVTLSCSPISGHRSVSWYQQTPGQGLQFLFEYFSETQRNKGNFPGRFSGRQFSNSRSEMNVSTLELGDSALYLCASSLTPGTSGSDAGEQYFGPGTRLTVT.

This chain connects TRBV19 to TRBJ1-6; D may be TRBD1 (5 bases). The CDR3 runs to 14 residues. V was cut by 8 bases and J by 9 bases, with 17 bases left in between. Germline lookup yields CDR1 LNHDA and CDR2 SQIVND (reference sequence). CDR3: CASGIQGSSSPLHF. The CDR3 DNA sequence: TGTGCCAGTGGGATTCAGGGAAGTAGTTCACCCCTCCACTTT.

This chain uses TRBV7-2 with TRBJ1-5, with D tentatively TRBD1 (5 bases). This CDR3 has 15 amino acids. Trimming took off 1 base at V and 2 bases at J, with 9 bases between the two ends. In germline, CDR1 is SGHTA, CDR2 FQGNSA. CDR3 in DNA: TGTGCCAGCAGCTTAGAGGGGTATGGCAATCAGCCCCAGCATTTT. Its protein product is CASSLEGYGNQPQHF.

The chain is built from TRBV5-6 and TRBJ1-2; TRBD1 matches 7 bases. The CDR3 spans 13 residues. The ends lost 4 bases at V and 8 bases at J; junction bases unmatched: 8. CDR1 and CDR2 from the germline V gene are SGHDT and YYEEEE. Here the CDR3 DNA reads TGTGCCAGCAGCCTACAGGGGAGTGGAGGCTACACCTTC. Translated: CASSLQGSGGYTF.

This chain links TRBV11-2 with TRBJ1-1; TRBD1 is a possible D gene (6 bases). The germline V and J ends were trimmed by 2 bases and 4 bases, with 20 bases remaining between them. Per the germline V gene, CDR1 is SGHAT and CDR2 is FQNNGV. CDR3 length equals 17 residues. The CDR3 spells CASSLRTNNRDGTEAFF. The CDR3 DNA follows: TGTGCCAGCAGCTTACGAACCAACAACAGGGATGGCACTGAAGCTTTCTTT.

The V and J genes are TRBV6-2 or TRBV6-3 and TRBJ2-4, with D perhaps matching TRBD2 (6 bases). V was trimmed by 4 bases and J by 0 bases, leaving 10 bases between them. This CDR3 is built from 15 residues. In germline, CDR1 is MNHEY, CDR2 SVGEGT. This CDR3 is CASSWGTLAKNIQYF. The DNA of the CDR3 is TGTGCCAGCAGTTGGGGGACTTTAGCCAAAAACATTCAGTACTTC.

This chain links TRBV30 with TRBJ1-2, with D perhaps TRBD1 (5 bases). Germline CDR1 and CDR2: GTSNPN and SVGIG (reference sequence). CDR3 size: 13 residues. The V end was cut by 1 base, the J end by 4 bases, with 10 bases between. The CDR3 sequence: CAWSGQNPYGYTF. DNA for the CDR3: TGTGCCTGGAGTGGACAGAACCCCTATGGCTACACCTTC.

Remarks on this clone: The same CDR3 can be traced to other DNA sequences in this sample. This sequence joins TRBV7-3 and TRBJ2-3; D is possibly TRBD1 (5 bases). Germline CDR1 is SGHTA and CDR2 is FQGTGA. Trimming pared 2 bases from V and 2 bases from J, leaving 8 bases between. The CDR3 is 14 amino acids. The CDR3 loop is CASSLQGPTDTQYF. In DNA, the CDR3 is TGTGCCAGCAGCTTACAGGGCCCCACAGATACGCAGTATTTT.

The V and J genes are TRBV3-1 (or the pseudogene TRBV3-2) and TRBJ2-5; D remains unclear. V lost 0 bases to trimming and J lost 7 bases, with 6 bases between them. Germline V gene lookup returns CDR1 LGHDT and CDR2 YNNKEL (reference sequence). The CDR3 extends over 12 amino acids. The CDR3 sequence is CASSQDLVTQYF. DNA for the CDR3: TGTGCCAGCAGCCAAGATCTCGTGACCCAGTACTTC.

V usage is TRBV7-9 and J usage is TRBJ1-1; D is perhaps TRBD1 (5 bases). CDR1 SEHNR and CDR2 FQNEAQ come from the germline V gene (reference sequence). The CDR3 sequence is 11 residues long. The V gene lost 5 bases and the J gene lost 10 bases, with 11 bases spanning the gap. The CDR3, as DNA: TGTGCCAGCAGCGCAGGGATTGTAGCTTTCTTT. This sequence encodes CASSAGIVAFF.

Only one count was recorded for this clone. V usage is TRBV5-5 and J usage is TRBJ2-2; D is possibly TRBD1 (5 bases). Germline lookup yields CDR1 SGHKS and CDR2 YYEKEE (reference sequence). The CDR3 length is 16 residues. Trimming took off 2 bases at V and 0 bases at J, with 11 bases between the two ends. In DNA form, the CDR3 reads TGTGCCAGCAGCTTCAACGCAGGGTCGAACACCGGGGAGCTGTTTTTT. Translating it yields CASSFNAGSNTGELFF. The whole variable domain, filled in from reference TRBV5-5 and TRBJ2-2, reads DAGVTQSPTHLIKTRGQQVTLRCSPISGHKSVSWYQQVLGQGPQFIFQYYEKEERGRGNFPDRFSARQFPNYSSELNVNALLLGDSALYLCASSFNAGSNTGELFFGEGSRLTVL.

This chain joins TRBV19 and TRBJ1-1, with a possible D match to TRBD1 (5 bases). Trimming cost V 4 bases and J 3 bases, with 6 bases left between them. Germline-derived CDR1 and CDR2 are LNHDA and SQIVND (reference sequence). The CDR3 extends over 12 amino acids. CDR3 loop: CASSTGYTEAFF. The CDR3 nucleotides are TGTGCCAGTAGTACAGGGTACACTGAAGCTTTCTTT.

V is TRBV2 and J is TRBJ1-1; 7 bases agree with TRBD1. Germline assignment: CDR1 SNHLY and CDR2 FYNNEI. CDR3 length equals 13 residues. Trimming at V came to 7 bases and at J to 3 bases, leaving 5 bases not matched to a gene. CDR3 loop: CASKLQGDTEAFF. The CDR3 coding sequence is TGTGCCAGCAAGCTTCAGGGGGACACTGAAGCTTTCTTT.

The chain uses TRBV3-1 (or the pseudogene TRBV3-2) and TRBJ2-7, with TRBD1 matching over 7 bases. Per germline, CDR1 LGHDT and CDR2 YNNKEL (reference sequence). V dropped 2 bases and J dropped 13; count of bases not matched to a gene: 5. This CDR3 comprises 11 residues. CDR3 region: CASSQMDRFYF. CDR3 coding DNA: TGTGCCAGCAGCCAAATGGACAGGTTTTACTTC.

This clone was counted a single time. This sequence joins TRBV2 and TRBJ1-5, with D unclear. The CDR3 is made up of 13 amino acids. The germline gives CDR1 SNHLY, CDR2 FYNNEI. Trimming took 4 bases from V and 1 from J, leaving 5 bases between them. The DNA for the CDR3 is TGTGCCAGCAGTGCCCAGAGCAATCAGCCCCAGCATTTT. Encoded protein: CASSAQSNQPQHF. The entire variable domain, with the rest obtained from reference TRBV2 and TRBJ1-5, is as follows: EPEVTQTPSHQVTQMGQEVILRCVPISNHLYFYWYRQILGQKVEFLVSFYNNEISEKSEIFDDQFSVERPDGSNFTLKIRSTKLEDSAMYFCASSAQSNQPQHFGDGTRLSIL.

This clone was seen just once. The V call is TRBV11-2, the J call TRBJ1-1; D unresolved. Trimming cost V 5 bases and J 0 bases, with 7 bases left between them. Germline lookup yields CDR1 SGHAT and CDR2 FQNNGV. The CDR3 is made up of 13 amino acids. CDR3 loop: CASSVRLNTEAFF. In nucleotides, the CDR3 is TGTGCCAGCAGCGTGAGATTGAACACTGAAGCTTTCTTT. The entire variable domain, with the rest obtained from reference TRBV11-2 and TRBJ1-1, is as follows: EAGVAQSPRYKIIEKRQSVAFWCNPISGHATLYWYQQILGQGPKLLIQFQNNGVVDDSQLPKDRFSAERLKGVDSTLKIQPAKLEDSAVYLCASSVRLNTEAFFGQGTRLTVV.

Remarks on this clone: This CDR3 is also generated by other DNA sequences in the sample. This rearrangement joins TRBV28 to TRBJ1-2; possible D gene TRBD1, 5 bases. The V end was cut by 2 bases, the J end by 5 bases, with 6 bases between. In germline, CDR1 is MDHEN, CDR2 SYDVKM. The CDR3 covers 12 residues. The CDR3 nucleotides are TGTGCCAGCAGTTTACAGGGATATGGCTACACCTTC. The encoded protein is CASSLQGYGYTF.

This clone occurred once. CDR3 region: CASSQETSGGDTDTQYF. The CDR3 DNA is TGTGCCAGCAGCCAAGAAACTAGCGGGGGGGACACAGATACGCAGTATTTT. The chain employs TRBV3-1 (or the pseudogene TRBV3-2) and TRBJ2-3; 13 nucleotides align to TRBD2. The CDR3 runs 17 residues. Germline V gene lookup returns CDR1 LGHDT and CDR2 YNNKEL (reference sequence). V trimming: 0 bases; J trimming: 2 bases; junction bases outside the gene matches: 2.

The chain couples TRBV6-5 to TRBJ1-2; 7 bases match TRBD1. Germline V gene sequence: CDR1 MNHEY, CDR2 SVGAGI. The V segment lost 5 bases and the J segment 4 bases; nucleotides outside the gene matches: 7. The CDR3 totals 14 residues. The CDR3: CASSQRQGGYGYTF. The DNA of the CDR3 is TGTGCCAGCAGTCAGCGACAGGGCGGCTATGGCTACACCTTC.

In its sample, this clone was seen once. V usage is TRBV4-3 and J usage is TRBJ2-1; maybe TRBD2 (6 bases). This CDR3 region has 19 residues. The germline CDR1 and CDR2 sequences are LGHNA and YSLEER. V gave up 4 bases and J gave up 0 bases, with 22 bases separating them. The CDR3 reads CASSPSRAGQRSSYNEQFF. CDR3 in DNA: TGCGCCAGCAGCCCATCAAGGGCGGGGCAAAGGAGCTCCTACAATGAGCAGTTCTTC.

This rearrangement joins TRBV5-5 to TRBJ1-6; D is perhaps TRBD1 (6 bases). Looked up from germline, CDR1 is SGHKS and CDR2 is YYEKEE (reference sequence). V dropped 3 bases and J dropped 9 bases, with 13 bases sitting between them. This CDR3 is 14 amino acids long. CDR3 amino acids: CASSSYREGSPLHF. The DNA for the CDR3 is TGTGCCAGCAGCTCTTACAGGGAGGGTTCACCCCTCCACTTT.

The CDR3 DNA is TGTGCCAGCAGCTCAGAACAGGGCCCTCTCTATGGCTACACCTTC. This translates into CASSSEQGPLYGYTF. The chain links TRBV7-9 to TRBJ1-2, with TRBD1 as a possible D gene (6 bases). This CDR3 has 15 residues. Germline CDR1 reads SEHNR; CDR2 reads FQNEAQ (reference sequence). Trimming shortened V by 4 bases and J by 4 bases, and 16 bases separated the two germline ends.